The entry below gives a single T cell receptor beta chain sequence along with its context. This record comes from a study of blood T cell repertoires in COVID-19. Per the germline V gene, CDR1 is MDHEN and CDR2 is SYDVKM. V shed 7 bases and J 3 bases; nucleotides not matched to a gene: 10. This CDR3 is built from 15 residues. Data came from immunoSEQ multiplex PCR; TCRdb stores just in-frame clones and leaves some out. The data show about 200,000 clones, 84% seen once. V is TRBV28 and J is TRBJ2-7; 9 positions match TRBD1. Material: peripheral blood. The clonotype was recovered from a human donor in a cohort sampled during active COVID-19. The DNA of the CDR3 is TGTGCCAGCACCATCCTGACAGGGGGTTTCTACGAGCAGTACTTC. Translation gives CASTILTGGFYEQYF.